This entry lists 7 T cell receptor beta chains sequenced from one sample in a study of response to subunit inactivated influenza vaccine. TCRdb reprocessed the RT-PCR reads with MiXCR, giving one entry per CDR3 protein. Counted here are fewer than 700,000 distinct CDR3 sequences, over 10% occurring once; the ten biggest clones make up 13%. The sample consisted of PBMCs from blood, taken 35 to 45 days after vaccination. These receptors were collected from a man aged 45 to 65 who received an inactivated influenza vaccine.

The sample holds a few counts of this clonotype. V and J are TRBV3-1 and TRBJ2-5, with unresolved D. This CDR3 region has 12 residues. Germline values: CDR1 LGHDT, CDR2 YNNKEL (reference sequence). V dropped 1 base and J dropped 4 bases, with 4 bases sitting between them. The CDR3 sequence is CASSQVRETQYF. The CDR3, as DNA: TGTGCCAGCAGCCAAGTGAGAGAGACCCAGTACTTC.

The gene calls are TRBV9 and TRBJ1-2; a weak D match, TRBD1 (5 bases). V was cut by 0 bases and J by 5 bases, with 14 bases left in between. This CDR3 has 15 residues. Germline CDR1 SGDLS, CDR2 YYNGEE. CDR3 sequence (DNA): TGTGCCAGCAGCGTAGATGACAGCTACTCATATGGCTACACCTTC. Translation gives CASSVDDSYSYGYTF.

The chain recombines TRBV5-1 with TRBJ2-3, with D unresolved. This CDR3 comprises 11 residues. The germline V gene encodes CDR1 SGHRS and CDR2 YFSETQ. The V end lost 7 bases, the J end lost 6 bases, and 9 bases lay between the germline ends. In nucleotides, the CDR3 is TGCGCCAGCCTAGTAGGGGATACGCAGTATTTT. This sequence encodes CASLVGDTQYF.

This clonotype appeared many times. The gene calls are TRBV21-1 and TRBJ2-7; the DNA was not compared with TRBD1, the D call given in the table. TRBV21-1 has pseudogene status. The CDR3 runs to 15 residues. CDR3 sequence: CASSKGTNPPYEQYF. The CDR3 nucleotides read TGTGCCAGCAGCAAGGGGACAAATCCCCCCTACGAGCAGTACTTC.

The DNA of the CDR3 is TGTGCCAGCAGCGGAGACAGGGGGTTTTACTCACCCCTCCACTTT. Amino acids: CASSGDRGFYSPLHF. The chain combines TRBV2 with TRBJ1-6, with 9 bases matching TRBD1. Germline V gene lookup returns CDR1 SNHLY and CDR2 FYNNEI. The CDR3 totals 15 residues. Trimming removed 6 bases from V and 10 bases from J; junction bases left unmatched: 10.

The rearrangement joins TRBV5-1 to TRBJ2-7; D remains ambiguous. CDR1 SGHRS and CDR2 YFSETQ come from the germline V gene. V gave up 0 bases and J gave up 2 bases, with 12 bases separating them. The CDR3 sequence is 15 residues long. The CDR3 sequence: CASSLAPASTYEQYF. In DNA, the CDR3 is TGCGCCAGCAGCTTGGCCCCTGCCTCAACCTACGAGCAGTACTTC.

This clonotype was seen at least ten times. The V call is TRBV12-3 or TRBV12-4, the J call TRBJ2-7; possibly TRBD1 or TRBD2 for D (5 bases each). V shed 8 bases and J shed 8 bases, with 19 bases lying between them. The CDR3 covers 13 residues. As DNA, the CDR3 is TGTGCCAGCGGGGGTGGGGTAGTCGCAAAGCAGTACTTC. This gives the protein CASGGGVVAKQYF.